These 14 T cell receptor beta chains were all obtained from the same sample, sequenced in a study of shared clonotypes between healthy human individuals. Here immunoSEQ multiplex PCR was the method, and the copy in TCRdb shows in-frame clones only, minus some. The sample consists of 2 million to 2.5 million clones, approximately 95% of them appearing once. The sample taken for sequencing was naive CD4+ T cells sorted from blood. Specified subset: CD45RA+ positively selected. These receptors all come from a man aged 18 to 30 in good health.

This chain links TRBV7-9 with TRBJ1-5, with D hard to call. Germline V gene sequence: CDR1 SEHNR, CDR2 FQNEAQ (reference sequence). V was clipped by 5 bases and J by 10 bases, with 24 bases between them. This CDR3 has 16 residues. The CDR3 DNA follows: TGTGCCAGCAGCCCCCTAGGGTGGCAGATTTTGGATCCCCAGCATTTT. Its protein product is CASSPLGWQILDPQHF.

The V gene is TRBV11-2, the J gene TRBJ1-6, with D unresolved. This CDR3 region has 16 residues. V lost 1 base and J 6 bases, leaving 13 bases between the germline ends. The germline gives CDR1 SGHAT, CDR2 FQNNGV. This CDR3 reads CASSLVRTQFNSPLHF. As DNA, the CDR3 is TGTGCCAGCAGCTTAGTGCGGACCCAATTTAATTCACCCCTCCACTTT. The variable domain in full, completed from reference TRBV11-2 and TRBJ1-6, reads EAGVAQSPRYKIIEKRQSVAFWCNPISGHATLYWYQQILGQGPKLLIQFQNNGVVDDSQLPKDRFSAERLKGVDSTLKIQPAKLEDSAVYLCASSLVRTQFNSPLHFGNGTRLTVT.

CDR3 region: CASKQTNSPVEQYF. Here the CDR3 DNA reads TGTGCCAGCAAACAGACTAATTCCCCCGTCGAGCAGTACTTC. V and J are TRBV2 and TRBJ2-7, with TRBD2 as a possible D gene (5 bases). Per germline, CDR1 SNHLY and CDR2 FYNNEI. The V end was cut by 7 bases, the J end by 6 bases, with 19 bases between. There are 14 residues in the CDR3.

The V gene is TRBV5-6, the J gene TRBJ2-5, with D possibly matching TRBD2 (5 bases). This CDR3 spans 14 amino acids. V was clipped by 3 bases and J by 4 bases, with 13 bases between them. CDR1 and CDR2 (germline): SGHDT, YYEEEE. CDR3 sequence reads: CASSSGRAGETQYF. DNA for the CDR3: TGTGCCAGCAGCTCCGGACGGGCGGGAGAGACCCAGTACTTC.

The chain employs TRBV10-2 and TRBJ1-6; TRBD1 aligns across 8 bases. Germline assignment: CDR1 WSHSY and CDR2 SAAADI. CDR3 size: 14 residues. Trimming took 6 bases from V and 5 from J; bases not matched to a gene: 3. DNA for the CDR3: TGCGCCAGCAGCCTGGGACAGGATAATTCACCCCTCCACTTT. Translating gives CASSLGQDNSPLHF.

The V call is TRBV19, the J call TRBJ2-7; TRBD1 agrees at 7 bases. This CDR3 is 14 amino acids long. With V trimmed by 9 bases and J by 2 bases, 10 bases remained unmatched. The germline gives CDR1 LNHDA, CDR2 SQIVND (reference sequence). The CDR3 DNA follows: TGTGCCAGCTCGAAAAAACAGGGGCCCTACGAGCAGTACTTC. This codes for CASSKKQGPYEQYF.

This clone was observed once. The chain is built from TRBV6-4 and TRBJ2-2; D is uncertain. Trimming left V 3 bases short and J 2 bases short, with 7 bases between. Germline V lookup: CDR1 MRHNA, CDR2 SNTAGT. This CDR3 spans 14 amino acids. In DNA, the CDR3 is TGTGCCAGCAGTGAGCGACCTAACACCGGGGAGCTGTTTTTT. Residues: CASSERPNTGELFF.

This chain uses TRBV30 with TRBJ1-3; tentative D call: TRBD1 (5 bases). V was trimmed by 3 bases and J by 0 bases, leaving 15 bases between them. This CDR3 spans 16 amino acids. CDR1 and CDR2 from the germline V gene are GTSNPN and SVGIG (reference sequence). The CDR3 here is CAWSETYRNSGNTIYF. CDR3 coding DNA: TGTGCCTGGAGCGAAACGTACAGGAACTCTGGAAACACCATATATTTT.

The genes are TRBV7-9 and TRBJ1-2, with 11 bases identical to TRBD1. The J segment lost 1 base and the V segment lost 5 bases, leaving 9 bases of the junction unmatched. The germline V gene has CDR1 SEHNR and CDR2 FQNEAQ (reference sequence). This CDR3 has 17 amino acids. The CDR3 bases are TGTGCCAGCAGCCGTGGACAGGGGACAGGGGGTAACTATGGCTACACCTTC. Residues: CASSRGQGTGGNYGYTF.

The chain has TRBV27 and TRBJ2-2; a weak D match, TRBD1 (5 bases). The CDR3 spans 15 residues. Germline CDR1 and CDR2: MNHEY and SMNVEV (reference sequence). The ends were cut back, 4 bases at V and 5 bases at J, with 14 bases in the middle. This CDR3 reads CASSSDSTGTGELFF. In nucleotides, the CDR3 is TGTGCCAGCAGTTCCGACAGTACCGGGACCGGGGAGCTGTTTTTT.

This rearrangement joins TRBV28 to TRBJ1-1; no clear D gene. Trimming took 8 bases from V and 1 from J, leaving 11 bases between them. The CDR3 spans 13 residues. Germline V gene lookup returns CDR1 MDHEN and CDR2 SYDVKM. This CDR3 is CASLGSSNTEAFF. The DNA of the CDR3 is TGTGCCAGCCTTGGCAGTTCGAACACTGAAGCTTTCTTT.

V gene TRBV27 combines with J gene TRBJ2-7; 8 bases fit TRBD2. Germline CDR1 is MNHEY and CDR2 is SMNVEV (reference sequence). This CDR3 contains 13 residues. Unmatched junction bases numbered 4, after V lost 3 bases and J lost 6 bases. CDR3 DNA sequence: TGTGCCAGCAGTTTCAGCGGGAGTCTCGAGCAGTACTTC. As protein: CASSFSGSLEQYF.

The gene calls are TRBV6-1 and TRBJ1-6; no reliable D call. CDR3 length equals 13 residues. Germline V lookup: CDR1 MNHNS, CDR2 SASEGT. The V end lost 8 bases, the J end lost 0 bases, and 5 bases lay between the germline ends. The chain's CDR3 is CASLYSYNSPLHF. The CDR3, as DNA: TGTGCCAGCCTCTACTCCTATAATTCACCCCTCCACTTT.

V is TRBV12-5 and J is TRBJ2-2; TRBD2 aligns across 10 bases. There are 16 residues in the CDR3. V trimming: 6 bases; J trimming: 6 bases; junction bases outside the gene matches: 10. CDR1 LGHNT and CDR2 FRNRAP come from the germline V gene. The CDR3 sequence: CASGGLRTSGAGELFF. The DNA for the CDR3 is TGTGCTAGTGGGGGATTGAGGACTAGCGGTGCCGGGGAGCTGTTTTTT.